This T cell receptor (beta chain) was identified in a study of spatial heterogeneity in lung cancer (dated by TCRdb to about 2019). General notes on the study: More beta-chain than alpha-chain transcripts were consistently detected, likely reflecting higher beta-chain transcript abundance. In tumor regions, TCR transcript counts showed a strong correlation with a T cell transcriptional module score derived from matched bulk RNA-seq. In the raw uncorrected reads, each unique combination of TCR and UMI appeared more than ten times on average. In non-small cell lung cancer, the study made a quantitative comparison of TCR alpha and beta repertoires among multiple tumor regions, matched nontumor lung and blood. Nonsynonymous mutation counts, determined by whole-exome sequencing of tumor tissue, were related to TCR repertoire features. At surgery, some 220 tumor regions, 64 matched nontumor lung samples and 45 to 60 PBMC samples were TCR-sequenced for both alpha and beta chains. Beyond this particular receptor, the publication reports: Additional single-cell paired TCR alpha and beta sequencing was considered necessary to confirm, at a functional level, the hypothesis that regional TCRs recognize regional mutations. TCR-seq coverage of tumor T cells was estimated to be only around 7.3% for alpha chains and about 13% for beta chains. Counts of ubiquitous and regional expanded TCRs correlated with counts of ubiquitous and regional nonsynonymous mutations, respectively. The tumor nonsynonymous mutation count correlated with the number of expanded alpha and beta TCRs within the tumor.

As regards this clonotype: No antigen is known for it. One base away there is no much larger clone; base qualities are not given.

V is shortened by 5 bases, J by 5 bases, and the region joining them spans 16 bases. Based on the germline V gene (reference sequence), the CDR1 and CDR2 sequences are PRHDT and FYEKMQ. The CDR3 holds 15 amino acids from the cysteine to the phenylalanine. Only the CDR3 DNA stays, 45 bases, in frame from base 1. Library creation used 5' RACE. The sequencer was a NextSeq 500. To allow correction of PCR and sequencing errors, the TCR library protocol tagged every TCR cDNA molecule with a unique molecular identifier. In the source study's methods: TCR identification, UMI-based error correction and CDR3 extraction were all carried out with Decombinator tools. Expanded TCRs were defined as those above a frequency of 2 per 1,000, corresponding to the top 1% of the tumor frequency distribution. Expanded tumor TCRs statistically deemed absent (corrected P<0.05) from at least one tumor region were classed as regional, and all other expanded tumor TCRs were classed as ubiquitous. Renyi diversity was computed with the R vegan package after each repertoire had been subsampled 100 times to 5,000 TCRs. CDR3 similarity networks were constructed using string-kernel similarity of amino acid triplets, with links drawn between CDR3s whose pairwise similarity was above 0.82. TCRdb reprocessed the public reads (quality trimming at Q25 with fastp, clone calling with MiXCR) and kept in-frame beta chains. Rows merge per CDR3 protein into single entries with the most common DNA and genes. V and J calls and clone size were set by TCRdb, not the authors. Within this sample are fewer than 9,000 distinct CDR3 sequences, with approximately 17% of them counted one time only. Jointly, the top ten make up approximately 12% of the sample.

The time point label here, explained by the study, means: sample taken at primary tumor resection. Samples were obtained from about 69 patients with early-stage, untreated non-small cell lung cancer from the lung TRACERx cohort. Whole RNA extracted from tumor and nontumor lung tissue, or from cryopreserved PBMC samples, was used for TCR sequencing without cell sorting. A patient was chosen for TCR sequencing only when enough RNA was available from at least two tumor regions. Tumor and adjacent nontumor lung specimens were reviewed by a lung pathologist before selection. The sample was lung tumor tissue, taken at surgery. The TCR originated in a female donor with early-stage non-small cell lung cancer. The rearrangement joined TRBV13 to TRBJ2-1; the D assignment is uncertain and may be TRBD1 or TRBD2, with 5 bases supporting each. DNA sequence: TGTGCCAGCAGCCGAGGGGCTAGCCGCAACAATGAGCAGTTCTTC. Translated, it reads CASSRGASRNNEQFF.